This T cell receptor beta chain was recovered during a study of blood T cell repertoires in COVID-19 (dated by TCRdb to 2018 to 2020). In terms of the full investigation: Samples covering the acute and convalescent phases of COVID-19 were provided by collaborators in the United States, Italy and Spain. Samples came from the ongoing ImmuneRACE study (first 160 participants) plus 1,254 subjects from 6 global collaborators. Subjects who had been exposed to COVID-19, were actively infected with it, or had recovered from it provided the deeply sampled blood TCRbeta repertoires that made up the dataset. The repertoires were released in a freely available public database meant as a resource for research on the immune response to SARS-CoV-2. The sample metadata nearly always contained a de-identified subject ID, COVID-19 status, age in years and sex. The prospective study material was composed of cDNA or gDNA derived from T cells, B-cell-depleted T cells, or PBMCs. HLA class I and class II types, where available, came from metadata supplied by the sample provider rather than from assay-based typing.

CDR1 is given as LNHNV and CDR2 as YYDKDF, both from the germline V gene (reference sequence). The junction carries 11 bases between V and J, which are trimmed by 0 bases and 5 bases respectively. The CDR3 sequence holds 15 residues, the cysteine and phenylalanine included. Left in the record is the CDR3 DNA by itself, 45 bases read in frame from the first base. The collaborating institutions used their own protocols to collect whole blood in K2EDTA tubes. For TCRbeta analysis, collaborators shipped samples in one of three forms: frozen whole blood, isolated PBMCs, or DNA extracted from either of those sample types. Note on this clone: Its recognized antigen is unknown. No per-base quality is available; no much larger clone lies one base away.

Broad study findings and their caveats: The quantity of clinical and demographic metadata differed by source and by participant and was supplied without curation.

TCRbeta CDR3 regions were amplified from genomic DNA by means of the immunoSEQ Assay, a bias-controlled multiplex PCR. The authors' pipeline ran thus. Nucleated cell counts per sample were estimated from amplification of reference gene primers within the assay. Sequence reads were collapsed and filtered to measure the absolute abundance of every unique TCRbeta CDR3 rearrangement. For each sample, productive Simpson clonality was calculated as the square root of Simpson's diversity index over productive rearrangements. Drawn from immuneACCESS, this table holds only the in-frame rearrangements with V and J called that TCRdb kept. Clones are partly lost; checked studies trace under half to an unresolved V gene and leave the rest unexplained. Clone size and the V and J calls come from that table; the DNA yielded D and trimming. This sample lists roughly 250,000 clones; more than 70% were detected once. Under 2.5% of the sample goes to the ten largest clones.

The clonotype was recovered from a woman in her 50s with acute or convalescent COVID-19. Material: peripheral blood. This chain is built from TRBV15 and TRBJ1-5; the D segment could be TRBD1, given 5 matching bases. CDR3 loop: CATSRDLPGDQPQHF. The DNA is as follows: TGTGCCACCAGCAGAGATCTTCCGGGGGATCAGCCCCAGCATTTT.